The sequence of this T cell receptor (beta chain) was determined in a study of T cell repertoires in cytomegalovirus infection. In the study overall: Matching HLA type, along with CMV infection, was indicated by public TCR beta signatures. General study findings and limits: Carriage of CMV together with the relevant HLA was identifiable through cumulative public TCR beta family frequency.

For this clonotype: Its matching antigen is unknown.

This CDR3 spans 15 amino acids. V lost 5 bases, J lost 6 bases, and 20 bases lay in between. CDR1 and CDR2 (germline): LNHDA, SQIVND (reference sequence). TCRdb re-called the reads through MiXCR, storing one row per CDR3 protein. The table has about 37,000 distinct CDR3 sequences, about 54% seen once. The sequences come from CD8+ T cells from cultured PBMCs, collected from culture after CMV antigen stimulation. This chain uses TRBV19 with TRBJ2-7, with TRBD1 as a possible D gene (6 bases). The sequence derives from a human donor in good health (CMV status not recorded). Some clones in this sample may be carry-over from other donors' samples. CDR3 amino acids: CASSVNPQGTFEQYF. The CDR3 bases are TGTGCCAGTAGTGTCAACCCACAGGGAACGTTCGAGCAGTACTTC.